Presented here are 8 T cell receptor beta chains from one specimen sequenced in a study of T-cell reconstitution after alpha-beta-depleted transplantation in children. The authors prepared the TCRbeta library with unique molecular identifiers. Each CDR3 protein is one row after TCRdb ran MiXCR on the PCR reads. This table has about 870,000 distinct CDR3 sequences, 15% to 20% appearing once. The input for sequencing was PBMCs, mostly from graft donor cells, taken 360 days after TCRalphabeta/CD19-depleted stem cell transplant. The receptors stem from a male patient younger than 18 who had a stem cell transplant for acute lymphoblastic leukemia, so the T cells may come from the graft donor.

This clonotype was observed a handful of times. Here the CDR3 DNA reads TGCGCCAGCAGCTCCGGGACGTTTCCCTCCTACGAGCAGTACTTC. Amino acid sequence: CASSSGTFPSYEQYF. This chain connects TRBV4-1 to TRBJ2-7; tentatively, D is TRBD1 or TRBD2 (5 bases each). V was pared by 5 bases and J by 0 bases, with 14 bases between. Germline assignment: CDR1 MGHRA and CDR2 YSYEKL. The CDR3 contains 15 residues.

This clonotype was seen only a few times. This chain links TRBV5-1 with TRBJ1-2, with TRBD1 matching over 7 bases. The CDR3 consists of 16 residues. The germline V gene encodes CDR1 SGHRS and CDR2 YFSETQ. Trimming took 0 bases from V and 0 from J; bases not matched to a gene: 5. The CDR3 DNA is TGCGCCAGCAGCTTGGCTATGGACAGGCCTAACTATGGCTACACCTTC. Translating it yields CASSLAMDRPNYGYTF.

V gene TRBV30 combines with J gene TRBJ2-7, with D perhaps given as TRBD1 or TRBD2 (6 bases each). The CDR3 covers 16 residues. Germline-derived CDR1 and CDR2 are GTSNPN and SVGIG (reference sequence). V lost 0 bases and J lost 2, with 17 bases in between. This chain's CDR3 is CAWSVRGRGFTYEQYF. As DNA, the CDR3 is TGTGCCTGGAGTGTACGGGGGCGCGGATTTACCTACGAGCAGTACTTC.

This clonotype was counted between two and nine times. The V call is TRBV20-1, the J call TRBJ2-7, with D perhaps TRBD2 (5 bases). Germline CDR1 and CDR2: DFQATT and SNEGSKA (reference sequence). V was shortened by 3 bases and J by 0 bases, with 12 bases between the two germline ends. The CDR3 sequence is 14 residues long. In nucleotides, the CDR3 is TGCAGTGCTAGGTCATCGGGGTTCTCCTACGAGCAGTACTTC. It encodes CSARSSGFSYEQYF.

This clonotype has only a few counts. The CDR3 protein is CASSLGGLAGEVAEQYF. The CDR3 nucleotides are TGTGCCAGCAGCTTAGGGGGACTAGCGGGAGAAGTCGCCGAGCAGTACTTC. The gene calls are TRBV7-6 and TRBJ2-7; 14 nucleotides line up with TRBD2. In germline, CDR1 is SGHVS, CDR2 FNYEAQ. This CDR3 has 17 amino acids. V was pared by 1 base and J by 6 bases, with 8 bases of the junction left unmatched.

CDR3 region: CAISRDSHQPQHF. In DNA form, the CDR3 reads TGTGCCATCAGCCGGGACAGCCATCAGCCCCAGCATTTT. The chain combines TRBV10-3 with TRBJ1-5, with 7 nucleotides matching TRBD1. Losses at the gene ends were 6 bases for V and 5 bases for J; bases not matched to a gene: 4. The germline V gene encodes CDR1 ENHRY and CDR2 SYGVKD. This CDR3 region has 13 residues.

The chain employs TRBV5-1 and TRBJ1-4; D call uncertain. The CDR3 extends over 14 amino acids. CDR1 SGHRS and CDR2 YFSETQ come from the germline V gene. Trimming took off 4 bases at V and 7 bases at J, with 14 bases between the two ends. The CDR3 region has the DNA TGCGCCAGCAGCCCCTACCACGCCGGTGAAAAACTGTTTTTT. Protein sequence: CASSPYHAGEKLFF.

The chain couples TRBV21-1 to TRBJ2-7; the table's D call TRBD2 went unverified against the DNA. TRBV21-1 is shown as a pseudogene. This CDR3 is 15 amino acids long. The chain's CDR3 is CASSKARGLNYEQYF. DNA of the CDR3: TGTGCCAGCAGCAAAGCGCGCGGACTAAACTACGAGCAGTACTTC.